These 9 T cell receptor beta chains share one sample of origin, sequenced in a study of blood T cells in healthy people across ages (dated by TCRdb to between 2015 and 2016). Library preparation employed 5' RACE. The sequencer listed for this sample is Illumina HiSeq 2500. A second PCR of about 6 to 12 cycles was run with a J-beta primer mix and a sample-barcoded 5' primer. TCRdb handled the public reads itself, with Q25 trimming in fastp and clone calling in MiXCR, and kept productive beta chains. Every distinct CDR3 protein forms one entry, paired with its most common genes and DNA. The sample has 1.4 million or so distinct CDR3 sequences on record, about 42% of them singletons. The ten most abundant clones make up just over 4% of the sample. Sequenced material: blood. Receptors were obtained from a woman aged 18-29 years in good health.

This chain joins TRBV20-1 and TRBJ2-1; D uncertain. V lost 4 bases, J lost 9 bases, and 10 bases lay in between. Germline CDR1 DFQATT, CDR2 SNEGSKA (reference sequence). There are 11 residues in the CDR3. The CDR3 DNA is TGCAGTGCTAACAGCGCCGGTGAGCAGTTCTTC. Translated: CSANSAGEQFF.

This clonotype was recorded a few times. This chain uses TRBV29-1 with TRBJ2-5, with TRBD1 matching over 9 bases. Germline CDR1 SQVTM, CDR2 ANQGSEA. Germline trimming cut 0 bases from V and 5 bases from J; bases unmatched to any gene: 7. This CDR3 region has 15 residues. CDR3: CSVEDIGQGRETQYF. The DNA for the CDR3 is TGCAGCGTTGAAGACATTGGACAGGGGCGGGAGACCCAGTACTTC.

The rearrangement uses TRBV5-1 and TRBJ2-5; 8 bases are a match to TRBD1. V dropped 3 bases and J dropped 0; count of bases not matched to a gene: 4. The CDR3 consists of 15 residues. Germline V gives CDR1 SGHRS, CDR2 YFSETQ. CDR3 residues: CASSWTGQYQETQYF. In DNA, the CDR3 is TGCGCCAGCAGCTGGACAGGGCAATACCAAGAGACCCAGTACTTC.

This clonotype was seen a handful of times. This rearrangement joins TRBV29-1 to TRBJ1-4; no clear D. This CDR3 comprises 12 residues. V lost 6 bases and J 5 bases, leaving 10 bases between the germline ends. The V gene's germline CDR1 is SQVTM and CDR2 ANQGSEA. Here the CDR3 reads CSVAGPNEKLFF. DNA for the CDR3: TGCAGCGTCGCTGGTCCCAATGAAAAACTGTTTTTT.

V gene TRBV27 combines with J gene TRBJ2-7, with 9 bases aligning to TRBD1. Per the germline V gene, CDR1 is MNHEY and CDR2 is SMNVEV (reference sequence). The CDR3 spans 13 residues. J gave up 3 bases and V 8 bases, and 5 bases lay outside the gene matches. The CDR3 loop is CASGPDRGYEQYF. In nucleotides, the CDR3 is TGTGCCAGCGGACCGGACAGGGGCTACGAGCAGTACTTC.

This clonotype is a singleton in its sample. J is TRBJ1-5 and V is TRBV7-9, with D maybe TRBD1 (5 bases). The CDR3 runs to 17 residues. V was pared by 6 bases and J by 4 bases, with 22 bases between. Germline CDR1 is SEHNR and CDR2 is FQNEAQ (reference sequence). The CDR3 sequence is CASSPGVGGVLNQPQHF. For the CDR3, the DNA is TGTGCCAGCAGTCCGGGCGTGGGGGGAGTTTTGAATCAGCCCCAGCATTTT.

The chain employs TRBV7-6 and TRBJ2-7; maybe TRBD1 (6 bases). With 2 bases removed from V and 2 bases from J, the gap between germline ends came to 16 bases. The CDR3 loop spans 16 amino acids. From germline, CDR1 is SGHVS and CDR2 FNYEAQ. In DNA, the CDR3 is TGTGCCAGCAGCTTAATGGGCCAGACAGGTCCCTACGAGCAGTACTTC. Translating it yields CASSLMGQTGPYEQYF.

The V call is TRBV12-3 or TRBV12-4, the J call TRBJ1-4; 8 bases are shared with TRBD1. V was clipped by 3 bases and J by 14 bases; unmatched bases: 5. This CDR3 has 12 amino acids. CDR3 bases: TGTGCCAGCAGTTTCGACAGGGGTAAGCTGTTTTTT. Amino acid sequence: CASSFDRGKLFF.

Concerning this clonotype: One end of the junction is discordant with germline, which a read error may explain. Here the CDR3 DNA reads TGTGCCGGCTCACCAAGGGGCGGGGGACAGGGTGCCAACGAGCAGTACTTC. Translated: CAGSPRGGGQGANEQYF. The chain combines TRBV18 with TRBJ2-7, with 9 bases aligning to TRBD1. Germline V lookup: CDR1 KGHSH, CDR2 LQKENI. CDR3 length: 17 residues. Combining the CDR3 with reference TRBV18 and TRBJ2-7 gives the whole variable domain NAGVMQNPRHLVRRRGQEARLRCSPMKGHSHVYWYRQLPEEGLKFMVYLQKENIIDESGMPKERFSAEFPKEGPSILRIQQVVRGDSAAYFCAGSPRGGGQGANEQYFGPGTRLTVT.